These 13 T cell receptor beta chains came from one sample sequenced in a study of cytomegalovirus exposure and HLA in healthy donors. PCR employed 60 Vbeta and 13 Jbeta primers. Profiled with immunoSEQ multiplex PCR; TCRdb holds only in-frame clones, not every one. The sample contains approximately 53,000 clones, around 70% of which appear only once. The material sequenced was PBMCs. The receptors originated from a woman in her forties or fifties in good health and CMV-seronegative.

The CDR3 reads CASSLTPDRGRGELFF. Written as DNA, the CDR3 is TGTGCCAGCAGCTTAACTCCGGACAGGGGTCGAGGGGAGCTGTTTTTT. V and J are TRBV7-3 and TRBJ2-2; TRBD1 agrees at 9 bases. The CDR3 is 16 residues long. V shed 0 bases and J 8 bases; nucleotides not matched to a gene: 7. CDR1 and CDR2 from the germline V gene are SGHTA and FQGTGA.

This chain links TRBV21-1 with TRBJ1-5. TRBV21-1 is described as a pseudogene. This CDR3 has 15 amino acids. CDR3 amino acids: CASSKNPRANQPQHF. The DNA of the CDR3 is TGTGCCAGCAGCAAAAATCCGCGAGCTAATCAGCCCCAGCATTTT.

V is TRBV6-1 and J is TRBJ1-5, with 8 bases aligning to TRBD1. The CDR3 is made up of 15 amino acids. V lost 2 bases, J lost 6 bases, and 6 bases stayed unmatched. The germline CDR1 and CDR2 sequences are MNHNS and SASEGT. This chain's CDR3 is CASSEMTGDAQPQHF. For the CDR3, the DNA is TGTGCCAGCAGTGAAATGACAGGGGATGCTCAGCCCCAGCATTTT.

The V gene is TRBV13, the J gene TRBJ2-7, with TRBD2 identical over 7 bases. The germline V gene encodes CDR1 PRHDT and CDR2 FYEKMQ (reference sequence). Trimming at V came to 4 bases and at J to 3 bases, leaving 6 bases not matched to a gene. The CDR3 loop spans 14 amino acids. The CDR3 bases are TGTGCCAGCAGCTCTAGCGGTATCAGCTACGAGCAGTACTTC. This encodes CASSSSGISYEQYF.

This clone was found once. J is TRBJ1-1 and V is TRBV7-3; tentative D call: TRBD1 (5 bases). Per germline, CDR1 SGHTA and CDR2 FQGTGA. This CDR3 spans 15 amino acids. V was trimmed by 0 bases and J by 4 bases, leaving 12 bases between them. CDR3 DNA: TGTGCCAGCAGCTTAACGCAGGGCACTGGCACTGAAGCTTTCTTT. Its translation is CASSLTQGTGTEAFF.

V is TRBV5-1 and J is TRBJ1-1, with D possibly matching TRBD1 (5 bases). The CDR3 contains 15 residues. V was trimmed by 4 bases and J by 9 bases, leaving 22 bases between them. Germline V gives CDR1 SGHRS, CDR2 YFSETQ. The CDR3 DNA reads as TGCGCCAGCAGCGCACCAGAACAAGACAGTTTACAAGCTTTCTTT. Translation gives CASSAPEQDSLQAFF. The full variable domain, with the rest looked up from reference TRBV5-1 and TRBJ1-1, is KAGVTQTPRYLIKTRGQQVTLSCSPISGHRSVSWYQQTPGQGLQFLFEYFSETQRNKGNFPGRFSGRQFSNSRSEMNVSTLELGDSALYLCASSAPEQDSLQAFFGQGTRLTVV.

The chain is built from TRBV25-1 and TRBJ2-5, with D tentatively TRBD2 (5 bases). The J call is in doubt because the DNA end fits TRBJ2-7 better. The CDR3 runs 17 residues. CDR1 MGHDK and CDR2 SYGVNS come from the germline V gene. The CDR3 DNA sequence: TGTGCCAGCAGTGAATGGTGGGAGAGAATAATCTCCTACGAGCAGTACTTC. Its protein is CASSEWWERIISYEQYF.

The chain is built from TRBV9 and TRBJ2-3; TRBD2 matches 7 bases. V lost 1 base to trimming and J lost 4 bases; unmatched junction nucleotides: 6. The CDR3 sequence is 15 residues long. Germline V gene data show CDR1 as SGDLS and CDR2 as YYNGEE. The CDR3 is CASSVPSGFPDTQYF. The CDR3 region has the DNA TGTGCCAGCAGCGTACCTAGCGGCTTTCCAGATACGCAGTATTTT.

This clone was counted between two and nine times. The chain combines TRBV6-5 with TRBJ1-1; D is uncertain. The length of the CDR3 is 13 residues. Germline V gives CDR1 MNHEY, CDR2 SVGAGI. V was shortened by 7 bases and J by 1 base, with 10 bases between the two germline ends. CDR3 nucleotides: TGTGCCAGCACGGCGGAAGGGAACACTGAAGCTTTCTTT. Residues: CASTAEGNTEAFF.

This clone was detected once. The chain recombines TRBV6-1 with TRBJ2-7; D call uncertain. Trimming left V 4 bases short and J 6 bases short, with 10 bases between. The CDR3 has 12 amino acids. Germline loops: CDR1 MNHNS, CDR2 SASEGT. The chain's CDR3 is CASSALPSEQYF. The DNA for the CDR3 is TGTGCCAGCAGTGCGCTGCCGAGCGAGCAGTACTTC.

A few counts support this clone. V is TRBV4-1 and J is TRBJ2-1; 8 nucleotides match TRBD2. The trim removed 1 base at V and 3 bases at J, leaving 2 bases unmatched. The CDR3 loop spans 15 amino acids. The germline V gene encodes CDR1 MGHRA and CDR2 YSYEKL. In DNA, the CDR3 is TGCGCCAGCAGCCAAGGCGGGGGGTTCTACAATGAGCAGTTCTTC. It specifies CASSQGGGFYNEQFF.

The chain employs TRBV7-9 and TRBJ2-7; TRBD2 might be the D (7 bases). The CDR3 extends over 14 amino acids. Per the germline V gene, CDR1 is SEHNR and CDR2 is FQNEAQ (reference sequence). With 1 base removed from V and 6 bases from J, the gap between germline ends came to 13 bases. The CDR3: CASSLEGGASEQYF. CDR3 nucleotides: TGTGCCAGCAGCTTAGAAGGGGGGGCCAGCGAGCAGTACTTC.

The V and J genes are TRBV6-1 and TRBJ2-3, with no clear D. Germline loops: CDR1 MNHNS, CDR2 SASEGT. The V end lost 4 bases, the J end lost 0 bases, and 8 bases lay between the germline ends. This CDR3 region has 14 residues. CDR3: CASSGVSSTDTQYF. The CDR3, as DNA: TGTGCCAGCAGTGGAGTATCTAGCACAGATACGCAGTATTTT.